The rows below give T cell receptor beta chains drawn from one sample of a study of shared clonotypes between healthy human individuals. The assay was immunoSEQ multiplex PCR, and TCRdb's table has in-frame clones only and misses some. The sample has around 980,000 clones, about 80% seen once; the top ten hold around 0.6%. The sequenced material came from memory CD4+ T cells from PBMCs. All receptors derive from a man between 18 and 35 years old in good health. Some clones in this sample may be carry-over from other donors' samples. CDR3s include the opening cysteine and the closing phenylalanine or tryptophan. The D gene is left open where the match is weak. Expanded clones are given a class, and other clones once, few, many or no size at all.

V gene	J gene	D gene	clone size	CDR3 protein	CDR3 DNA
TRBV18	TRBJ1-2	NA	NA	CASSPGHPPLANYGYTF	TGTGCCAGCTCACCGGGACATCCACCCCTGGCTAACTATGGCTACACCTTC
TRBV5-1	TRBJ2-5	NA	few	CASSTSGPRFGETQYF	TGCGCCAGCAGCACCTCCGGGCCCCGGTTCGGAGAGACCCAGTACTTC
TRBV11-2	TRBJ1-1	NA	NA	CASSPQRTANTEAFF	TGTGCCAGCAGCCCCCAGCGGACAGCGAACACTGAAGCTTTCTTT
TRBV30	TRBJ1-5	TRBD1	few	CAWAGTGYDQPQHF	TGTGCCTGGGCGGGGACAGGGTATGATCAGCCCCAGCATTTT
TRBV10-3	TRBJ2-7	NA	NA	CAISDRGDEQYF	TGTGCCATCAGTGACAGGGGGGACGAGCAGTACTTC
TRBV5-6	TRBJ1-2	NA	NA	CASSLSLKGYTF	TGTGCCAGCAGCTTGTCCCTGAAAGGCTACACCTTC
TRBV7-9	TRBJ1-4	NA	NA	CASSLGFKGTNEKLFF	TGTGCCAGCAGCTTAGGTTTTAAGGGAACTAATGAAAAACTGTTTTTT
TRBV6-5	TRBJ2-2	NA	NA	CASSFGSGELFF	TGTGCCAGCAGTTTCGGGAGTGGGGAGCTGTTTTTT
TRBV5-1	TRBJ1-2	NA	NA	CASSFGPRAPGYTF	TGCGCCAGCAGCTTCGGGCCAAGGGCACCGGGCTACACCTTC
TRBV7-9	TRBJ1-3	NA	NA	CASSLRRNTIYF	TGTGCCAGCAGCTTAAGGAGAAACACCATATATTTT
TRBV5-6	TRBJ1-3	TRBD1	NA	CASSRHQDRERNTIYF	TGTGCCAGCAGCCGCCACCAGGACAGGGAAAGAAACACCATATATTTT
TRBV5-1	TRBJ2-1	TRBD2	many	CASASGRADEQFF	TGCGCCAGCGCCAGCGGGAGGGCCGATGAGCAGTTCTTC
TRBV18	TRBJ1-2	TRBD1	NA	CASSPPGQGTDGYTF	TGTGCCAGCTCACCACCGGGACAGGGGACAGACGGCTACACCTTC
TRBV7-9	TRBJ2-3	TRBD2	many	CASSSRTSRDTQYF	TGTGCCAGCAGCTCTCGGACTAGCCGAGATACGCAGTATTTT
TRBV4-2	TRBJ2-3	TRBD2	once	CASSPTGTSGTDTQYF	TGTGCCAGCAGCCCAACAGGGACTAGCGGCACAGATACGCAGTATTTT
TRBV4-1	TRBJ2-3	NA	NA	CASSQDSVFGGADTQYF	TGCGCCAGCAGCCAAGATTCGGTGTTTGGGGGCGCAGATACGCAGTATTTT
TRBV30	TRBJ1-1	TRBD1	NA	CAFNSGTGSGGGDF	TGTGCCTTCAACTCCGGGACAGGGTCGGGAGGCGGAGACTTT
TRBV30	TRBJ1-5	TRBD1	NA	CAWALSGGSQPQHF	TGTGCCTGGGCTCTATCAGGGGGTAGCCAGCCCCAGCATTTT
TRBV5-1	TRBJ2-5	TRBD2	NA	CASSPRTSGRQETQYF	TGCGCCAGCAGCCCGAGGACTAGCGGGAGGCAAGAGACCCAGTACTTC
TRBV13	TRBJ1-1	TRBD1	many	CASSLTGTARPEAFF	TGTGCCAGCAGCTTAACCGGGACAGCCCGACCTGAAGCTTTCTTT
TRBV5-6	TRBJ2-2	NA	NA	CASSLGGARTGELFF	TGTGCCAGCAGCTTGGGAGGGGCGAGAACCGGGGAGCTGTTTTTT
TRBV5-1	TRBJ1-2	NA	NA	CASSTTTGSENYGYTF	TGCGCCAGCAGCACTACTACAGGGAGCGAGAACTATGGCTACACCTTC
TRBV15	TRBJ2-3	NA	NA	CATSRDQSTLVEADTQYF	TGTGCCACCAGCAGAGATCAATCAACCTTGGTTGAGGCAGATACGCAGTATTTT
TRBV5-1	TRBJ1-3	TRBD1	NA	CASSLGTGINTIYF	TGCGCCAGCTCCCTGGGGACAGGGATAAACACCATATATTTT
TRBV7-2	TRBJ1-2	TRBD1	NA	CASSYDRGYGYTF	TGTGCCAGCAGCTATGACAGGGGCTATGGCTACACCTTC
TRBV28	TRBJ1-2	NA	NA	CASRRQRSNYGYTF	TGTGCCAGCAGGCGTCAGAGATCTAACTATGGCTACACCTTC
TRBV28	TRBJ1-2	NA	NA	CASSLRAGGAGYTF	TGTGCCAGCAGCCTAAGGGCTGGGGGTGCCGGCTACACCTTC
TRBV30	TRBJ2-2	NA	once	CAWSVLEGTGELFF	TGTGCCTGGAGTGTTTTGGAAGGCACCGGGGAGCTGTTTTTT
TRBV25-1	TRBJ2-7	NA	NA	CASSGRSGAEQYF	TGTGCCAGCAGTGGGCGCTCAGGGGCCGAGCAGTACTTC
TRBV11-2	TRBJ2-4	TRBD2	NA	CASSLVAAGGHFYF	TGTGCCAGCAGCTTAGTTGCAGCGGGAGGGCACTTTTACTTC
TRBV4-1	TRBJ1-2	NA	NA	CASSQDIQNYGYTF	TGCGCCAGCAGCCAAGATATACAGAACTATGGCTACACCTTC
TRBV9	TRBJ1-3	NA	NA	CASSVGSSGNTIYF	TGTGCCAGCAGCGTCGGCAGCTCTGGAAACACCATATATTTT
TRBV4-3	TRBJ2-3	NA	few	CASSQGVAGWETDTQYF	TGCGCCAGCAGCCAGGGGGTTGCGGGATGGGAGACAGATACGCAGTATTTT
TRBV5-1	TRBJ2-7	TRBD2	NA	CASSSGLAGGGSYEQYF	TGCGCCAGCAGCTCGGGACTAGCGGGAGGCGGATCCTACGAGCAGTACTTC
TRBV15	TRBJ2-1	NA	NA	CATSRRLAPGNEQFF	TGTGCCACCAGCAGAAGGCTAGCGCCTGGGAATGAGCAGTTCTTC
TRBV19	TRBJ1-2	TRBD1	once	CASSNRGGVRYGYTF	TGTGCCAGTAGCAACAGGGGTGGTGTTCGTTATGGCTACACCTTC
TRBV5-1	TRBJ2-7	TRBD1	few	CASSFEPGGTGYEQYF	TGCGCCAGCAGCTTCGAACCAGGGGGGACAGGGTACGAGCAGTACTTC
TRBV6-5	TRBJ2-6	NA	NA	CASLGGSGANVLTF	TGTGCCTCCCTGGGGGGCTCTGGGGCCAACGTCCTGACTTTC
TRBV7-2	TRBJ2-2	NA	NA	CASSSGINTGELFF	TGTGCCAGCAGCTCCGGGATCAACACCGGGGAGCTGTTTTTT
TRBV5-4	TRBJ2-3	TRBD2	NA	CASSLGLAGTDTQYF	TGTGCCAGCAGCTTGGGACTAGCGGGCACAGATACGCAGTATTTT
TRBV6-6	TRBJ2-2	TRBD1	NA	CASSGPGQRNTGELFF	TGTGCCAGCAGTGGGCCGGGACAGCGAAACACCGGGGAGCTGTTTTTT
TRBV11-3	TRBJ1-2	NA	once	CASSSSDGYGYTF	TGTGCCAGCAGCTCAAGCGACGGATATGGCTACACCTTC
TRBV27	TRBJ1-2	NA	few	CASRPGLGAIYGYTF	TGTGCCAGCAGACCGGGTCTGGGGGCTATCTATGGCTACACCTTC
TRBV19	TRBJ2-7	TRBD2	few	CASSPFRTSGRYEQYF	TGTGCCAGTAGCCCTTTCAGGACTAGCGGGAGGTACGAGCAGTACTTC
TRBV7-9	TRBJ2-7	TRBD2	NA	CASSERWTGGPGDEQYF	TGTGCCAGCAGCGAGAGGTGGACGGGAGGCCCCGGGGACGAGCAGTACTTC
TRBV7-7	TRBJ2-7	NA	NA	CASSLAPGGEQYF	TGTGCCAGCAGCTTAGCGCCGGGCGGGGAGCAGTACTTC
TRBV6-5	TRBJ1-1	NA	NA	CASRHSYRGYTEAFF	TGTGCCAGCAGGCACAGCTATAGGGGTTACACTGAAGCTTTCTTT
TRBV7-6	TRBJ1-2	NA	few	CASSLEGVGYTF	TGTGCCAGCAGCTTAGAAGGTGTAGGCTACACCTTC
TRBV7-6	TRBJ2-7	NA	NA	CATSLPYEQYF	TGTGCCACCTCCCTTCCCTACGAGCAGTACTTC
TRBV9	TRBJ2-2	NA	NA	CASSVVDNTGELFF	TGTGCCAGCAGCGTAGTAGACAACACCGGGGAGCTGTTTTTT
TRBV11-2	TRBJ1-4	NA	NA	CASSLTEVNEKLFF	TGTGCCAGCAGCTTAACGGAAGTTAATGAAAAACTGTTTTTT
TRBV7-3	TRBJ2-3	TRBD1	NA	CASSSGTGVADTQYF	TGTGCCAGCAGCTCCGGGACAGGGGTTGCGGATACGCAGTATTTT
TRBV19	TRBJ2-7	TRBD1	NA	CASSITGQGREQYF	TGTGCCAGTAGTATCACGGGACAGGGGCGGGAGCAGTACTTC